This paragraph covers one T cell receptor (beta chain) sequence. The data derive from a study of T cell responses to AZD1222 COVID-19 vaccine. The V end lost 0 bases, the J end lost 6 bases, and 10 bases lay between the germline ends. The CDR3 extends over 14 amino acids. Germline values: CDR1 SGHRS, CDR2 YFSETQ. The repertoire was sequenced with immunoSEQ multiplex PCR; TCRdb's copy has only in-frame clones and lacks some. The data show roughly 70,000 clones, around 85% seen once. This receptor was obtained from an adult in good health. The specimen comprised peripheral blood, sampled on day 0 of AZD1222 vaccination. J is TRBJ1-5 and V is TRBV5-1; TRBD1 might be the D (5 bases). The CDR3 is CASSLGLQGQPQHF. The DNA for the CDR3 is TGCGCCAGCAGCTTGGGGTTGCAGGGTCAGCCCCAGCATTTT.